These 7 T cell receptor beta chains share one sample of origin, sequenced in a study of cytomegalovirus exposure and HLA in healthy donors. TCRdb's table, derived via immunoSEQ multiplex PCR, lists solely in-frame clones and lacks some. The sample consists of a few hundred thousand clones, almost 90% of them appearing once. Sequenced: PBMCs. The receptors shown here come from a young woman in good health and CMV-seronegative.

V gene TRBV4-2 combines with J gene TRBJ2-7; 12 positions agree with TRBD2. The CDR3 runs 17 residues. The germline gives CDR1 LGHNA, CDR2 YNFKEQ. V trimming: 5 bases; J trimming: 6 bases; junction bases outside the gene matches: 14. CDR3 sequence reads: CASSGLAGPGPSGEQYF. The CDR3 DNA reads as TGTGCCAGCAGCGGACTAGCGGGACCAGGACCCTCTGGCGAGCAGTACTTC.

This clone has only one observation. J is TRBJ2-7 and V is TRBV7-2; 8 bases are a match to TRBD2. Germline CDR1 SGHTA, CDR2 FQGNSA. CDR3 size: 15 residues. V was clipped by 3 bases and J by 3 bases; unmatched bases: 7. The CDR3 protein is CASSLGGLAGYEQYF. CDR3 nucleotide sequence: TGTGCCAGCAGCTTGGGGGGGCTAGCGGGCTACGAGCAGTACTTC.

The rearrangement links TRBV11-2 to TRBJ2-5; D perhaps matches TRBD2 (5 bases). The germline V gene encodes CDR1 SGHAT and CDR2 FQNNGV. The CDR3 covers 14 residues. V was shortened by 8 bases and J by 5 bases, with 18 bases between the two germline ends. The DNA of the CDR3 is TGTGCCAGCTCTACTAGTTTGCTTTCGGAGACCCAGTACTTC. Translation: CASSTSLLSETQYF.

This rearrangement joins TRBV11-2 to TRBJ1-2; TRBD1 might be the D (6 bases). V dropped 4 bases and J dropped 0 bases, with 18 bases sitting between them. The CDR3 consists of 17 residues. Germline CDR1 is SGHAT and CDR2 is FQNNGV. CDR3 nucleotide sequence: TGTGCCAGCAGCTCCGTCCGTTACAGGGCTACTAACTATGGCTACACCTTC. It yields the protein CASSSVRYRATNYGYTF.

This clone came up once. V gene TRBV10-3 combines with J gene TRBJ2-1, with TRBD1 matching 7 bases. Germline trimming cut 7 bases from V and 9 bases from J; bases unmatched to any gene: 9. The CDR3 extends over 13 amino acids. Per germline, CDR1 ENHRY and CDR2 SYGVKD. CDR3 sequence reads: CAIKGQPLGEQFF. The CDR3 DNA is TGTGCCATCAAGGGACAGCCGTTGGGTGAGCAGTTCTTC.

The V call is TRBV29-1, the J call TRBJ2-1, with D maybe TRBD2 (6 bases). The CDR3 is 14 amino acids. Looked up from germline, CDR1 is SQVTM and CDR2 is ANQGSEA. V was clipped by 5 bases and J by 9 bases, with 20 bases between them. The CDR3: CSVSRDFATGEQFF. CDR3 bases: TGCAGCGTTAGTCGGGACTTCGCGACTGGTGAGCAGTTCTTC.

The CDR3 DNA is TGTGCCAGTAGTAGAGAGCTAGCGGGAGCCCCCGATACGACGGTCTACGAGCAGTACTTC. Residues: CASSRELAGAPDTTVYEQYF. This chain connects TRBV19 to TRBJ2-7; 10 positions match TRBD2. This CDR3 is built from 20 residues. CDR1 LNHDA and CDR2 SQIVND come from the germline V gene (reference sequence). V trimming: 4 bases; J trimming: 3 bases; junction bases outside the gene matches: 21.